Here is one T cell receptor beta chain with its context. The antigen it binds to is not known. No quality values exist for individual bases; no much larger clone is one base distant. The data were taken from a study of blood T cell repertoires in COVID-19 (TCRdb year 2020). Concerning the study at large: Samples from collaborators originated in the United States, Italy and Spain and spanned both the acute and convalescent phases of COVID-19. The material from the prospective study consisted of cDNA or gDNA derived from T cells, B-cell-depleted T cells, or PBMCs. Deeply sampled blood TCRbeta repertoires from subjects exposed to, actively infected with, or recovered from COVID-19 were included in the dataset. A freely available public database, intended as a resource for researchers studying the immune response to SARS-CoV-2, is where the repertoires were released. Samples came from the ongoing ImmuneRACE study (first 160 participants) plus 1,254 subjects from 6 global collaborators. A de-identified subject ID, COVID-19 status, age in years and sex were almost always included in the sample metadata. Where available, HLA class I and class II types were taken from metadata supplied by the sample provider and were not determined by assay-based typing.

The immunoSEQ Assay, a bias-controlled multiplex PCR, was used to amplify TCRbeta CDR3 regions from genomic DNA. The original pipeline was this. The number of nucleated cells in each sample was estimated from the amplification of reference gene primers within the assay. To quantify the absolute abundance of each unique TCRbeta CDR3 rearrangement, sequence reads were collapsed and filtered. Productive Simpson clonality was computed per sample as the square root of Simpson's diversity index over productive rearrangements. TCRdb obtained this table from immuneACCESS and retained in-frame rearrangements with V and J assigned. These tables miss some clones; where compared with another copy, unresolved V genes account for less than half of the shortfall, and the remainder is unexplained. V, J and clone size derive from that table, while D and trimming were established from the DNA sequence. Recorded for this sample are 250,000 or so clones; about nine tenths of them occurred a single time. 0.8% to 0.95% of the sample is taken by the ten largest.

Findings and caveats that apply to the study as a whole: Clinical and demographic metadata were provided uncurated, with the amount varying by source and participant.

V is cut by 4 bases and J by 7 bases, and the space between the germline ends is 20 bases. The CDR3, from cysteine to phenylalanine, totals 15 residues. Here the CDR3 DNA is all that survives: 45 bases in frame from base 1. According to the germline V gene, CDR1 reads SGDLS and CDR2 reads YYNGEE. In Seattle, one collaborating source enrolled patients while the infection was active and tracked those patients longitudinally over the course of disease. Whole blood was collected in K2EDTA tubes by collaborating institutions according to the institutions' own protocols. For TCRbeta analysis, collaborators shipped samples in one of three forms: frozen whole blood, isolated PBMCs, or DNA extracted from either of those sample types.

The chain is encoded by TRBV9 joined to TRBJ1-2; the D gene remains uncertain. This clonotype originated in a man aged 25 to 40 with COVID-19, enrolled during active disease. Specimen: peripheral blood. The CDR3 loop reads CASSINPDWVAGYTF. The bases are TGTGCCAGCAGCATCAACCCTGATTGGGTAGCTGGCTACACCTTC.